Each of the 21 T cell receptor beta chains below was sequenced from the same sample in a study of cytomegalovirus exposure and HLA in healthy donors (dated by TCRdb to about 2017). Receptors were amplified or captured by the immunoSEQ multiplex PCR assay. A mixture of 60 forward primers for TCR Vbeta segments and 13 reverse primers for TCR Jbeta segments was used in the multiplex PCR. This immuneACCESS table, as held by TCRdb, lists in-frame sequences with V and J called but not all clones. Of the missing ones, under half trace to an unresolved V gene in checked studies; the others have no known cause. Across this sample there are some 90,000 clones, with approximately 81% seen only once. Of the sample, over 3% is held by the ten largest clones. The sample consisted of PBMCs. Receptors were obtained from a woman aged 40-49 years in good health and CMV-seronegative.

V gene TRBV4-2 combines with J gene TRBJ2-1; 9 positions agree with TRBD1. Germline CDR1 is LGHNA and CDR2 is YNFKEQ. Trimming removed 6 bases from V and 2 bases from J; junction bases left unmatched: 5. This CDR3 spans 15 amino acids. CDR3 region: CASSLGQGTYNEQFF. The CDR3, as DNA: TGTGCCAGCAGTCTCGGACAGGGGACCTACAATGAGCAGTTCTTC.

The chain employs TRBV11-3 and TRBJ2-2; 7 bases map to TRBD1. The V gene's germline CDR1 is SGHNT and CDR2 YENEEA. The CDR3 covers 13 residues. Trimming removed 6 bases from V and 6 bases from J; junction bases left unmatched: 4. CDR3 bases: TGTGCCAGCAGACGGCAGGGGGCCGGGGAGCTGTTTTTT. This gives the protein CASRRQGAGELFF.

V and J are TRBV7-2 and TRBJ2-7; 10 nucleotides match TRBD1. Germline CDR1 and CDR2: SGHTA and FQGNSA. The CDR3 totals 16 residues. V lost 5 bases and J lost 3; bases outside the gene matches: 10. CDR3 loop: CASSRFDRGRVYEQYF. The DNA of the CDR3 is TGTGCCAGCAGCCGATTCGACAGGGGGCGCGTCTACGAGCAGTACTTC. The full variable domain, rest sourced from reference TRBV7-2 and TRBJ2-7, is GAGVSQSPSNKVTEKGKDVELRCDPISGHTALYWYRQSLGQGLEFLIYFQGNSAPDKSGLPSDRFSAERTGGSVSTLTIQRTQQEDSAVYLCASSRFDRGRVYEQYFGPGTRLTVT.

The chain uses TRBV6-1 and TRBJ1-1, with D perhaps TRBD1 (6 bases). This CDR3 is 15 amino acids long. Trimming shortened V by 5 bases and J by 1 base, and 14 bases separated the two germline ends. Germline lookup yields CDR1 MNHNS and CDR2 SASEGT. The CDR3 DNA sequence: TGTGCCAGCAGTAAAGAGGACAGTGAGAACACTGAAGCTTTCTTT. This encodes CASSKEDSENTEAFF.

The chain uses TRBV18 and TRBJ1-2; tentatively, D is TRBD1 (5 bases). V dropped 5 bases and J dropped 6 bases, with 13 bases sitting between them. The germline gives CDR1 KGHSH, CDR2 LQKENI. This CDR3 is 13 amino acids long. CDR3 sequence reads: CASSGPPGHGYTF. In nucleotides, the CDR3 is TGTGCCAGCTCAGGGCCCCCAGGGCATGGCTACACCTTC.

This rearrangement joins TRBV7-6 to TRBJ1-2; 8 positions match TRBD1. The V segment lost 4 bases and the J segment 5 bases; nucleotides outside the gene matches: 3. CDR1 is SGHVS and CDR2 is FNYEAQ in the germline V gene. The CDR3 has 13 residues. The CDR3 nucleotides are TGTGCCAGCAGCTCACGGACAGGGTATGGCTACACCTTC. Protein product: CASSSRTGYGYTF.

The V gene is TRBV4-1, the J gene TRBJ2-3, with 8 nucleotides matching TRBD1. V lost 9 bases to trimming and J lost 4 bases; unmatched junction nucleotides: 15. Per germline, CDR1 MGHRA and CDR2 YSYEKL. The CDR3 is 16 amino acids. The CDR3 region is CASLPDRDRLSDTQYF. In DNA, the CDR3 is TGCGCCAGTCTGCCCGACCGGGACAGGCTCTCAGATACGCAGTATTTT.

This clone was seen only a few times. V and J are TRBV28 and TRBJ1-3, with D possibly TRBD1 on 6 matching bases. CDR1 is MDHEN, CDR2 SYDVKM, per germline. Between the trimmed V and J ends, which lost 4 bases and 1 base, there was a span of 11 bases. The CDR3 consists of 15 residues. The CDR3 sequence: CASSSNTGSGNTIYF. CDR3 coding DNA: TGTGCCAGCAGTTCCAATACAGGGTCTGGAAACACCATATATTTT.

This clone was picked up a small number of times. V and J are TRBV25-1 and TRBJ1-2, with D hard to call. Trimming took off 3 bases at V and 7 bases at J, with 9 bases between the two ends. CDR1 is MGHDK and CDR2 is SYGVNS in the germline V gene. The CDR3 runs to 12 residues. The CDR3 protein is CASSDSFCGYTF. The CDR3 nucleotides read TGTGCCAGCAGTGACAGTTTTTGTGGCTACACCTTC.

The J gene is TRBJ1-1, the V gene TRBV7-2; possible D gene TRBD1, 6 bases. Germline loops: CDR1 SGHTA, CDR2 FQGNSA. CDR3 length: 14 residues. Trimming cost V 6 bases and J 0 bases, with 11 bases left between them. The CDR3 DNA is TGTGCCAGCAGGGAGGACAGCCTGAACACTGAAGCTTTCTTT. Translating it yields CASREDSLNTEAFF.

The CDR3 loop reads CASSQDKVRDRTFTDTQYF. Here the CDR3 DNA reads TGCGCCAGCAGCCAAGATAAGGTAAGGGACAGGACTTTCACAGATACGCAGTATTTT. The chain uses TRBV4-3 and TRBJ2-3, with TRBD1 identical over 8 bases. Germline assignment: CDR1 LGHNA and CDR2 YSLEER. V trimming: 0 bases; J trimming: 2 bases; junction bases outside the gene matches: 13. There are 19 residues in the CDR3.

The chain's CDR3 is CASSPVGMGHIQYF. CDR3 coding DNA: TGTGCCAGCTCTCCCGTAGGGATGGGGCACATTCAGTACTTC. This chain connects TRBV6-5 to TRBJ2-4; the D gene is possibly TRBD1 (5 bases). With 8 bases removed from V and 8 bases from J, the gap between germline ends came to 19 bases. The CDR3 sequence is 14 residues long. CDR1 and CDR2 (germline): MNHEY, SVGAGI.

This clone was observed a few times. The rearrangement joins TRBV5-6 to TRBJ1-1; D is possibly TRBD1 (5 bases). The CDR3 sequence is 16 residues long. Trimming took 0 bases from V and 5 from J, leaving 17 bases between them. Germline CDR1 reads SGHDT; CDR2 reads YYEEEE. The CDR3 DNA reads TGTGCCAGCAGCTTGGGTCAGGGAATTGGGGGGACTGAAGCTTTCTTT. Translated: CASSLGQGIGGTEAFF.

This chain uses TRBV14 with TRBJ2-7, with D perhaps TRBD1 (6 bases). With 7 bases removed from V and 0 bases from J, the gap between germline ends came to 7 bases. CDR1 is SGHDN and CDR2 is FVKESK in the germline V gene. The CDR3 is 12 residues long. CDR3 loop: CASNRDSYEQYF. In DNA form, the CDR3 reads TGTGCCAGCAACAGGGACTCCTACGAGCAGTACTTC.

The chain couples TRBV11-2 to TRBJ1-3; 7 bases fit TRBD1. The germline V gene encodes CDR1 SGHAT and CDR2 FQNNGV. V shed 5 bases and J 0 bases; nucleotides not matched to a gene: 10. This CDR3 region has 17 residues. CDR3: CASSRGEDRFSGNTIYF. The CDR3 DNA sequence: TGTGCCAGCAGCCGTGGAGAGGACAGGTTCTCTGGAAACACCATATATTTT.

In its sample, this clone was seen once. J is TRBJ2-3 and V is TRBV4-1; TRBD1 aligns across 7 bases. This CDR3 spans 16 amino acids. With V trimmed by 0 bases and J by 6 bases, 9 bases remained unmatched. In germline, CDR1 is MGHRA, CDR2 YSYEKL. The CDR3 loop is CASSQDKGQSPDTQYF. The CDR3 nucleotides are TGCGCCAGCAGCCAAGATAAGGGACAGTCCCCGGATACGCAGTATTTT.

The chain carries TRBV25-1 and TRBJ1-3, with D hard to call. The V end was cut by 7 bases, the J end by 3 bases, with 7 bases between. The CDR3 is 12 amino acids. CDR1 and CDR2 (germline): MGHDK, SYGVNS. The CDR3 protein is CASNSGGNTIYF. The CDR3 nucleotides are TGTGCCAGCAACTCAGGTGGAAACACCATATATTTT.

The rearrangement uses TRBV11-2 and TRBJ2-7; a possible D gene is TRBD2 (5 bases). Trimming stripped 5 bases from V and 4 bases from J, with 9 bases between. The CDR3 totals 12 residues. Germline lookup yields CDR1 SGHAT and CDR2 FQNNGV. The CDR3 is CASSPDFYEQYF. CDR3 bases: TGTGCCAGCAGCCCGGACTTTTACGAGCAGTACTTC.

The V call is TRBV5-1, the J call TRBJ2-1; 10 bases align to TRBD2. This CDR3 is 14 amino acids long. The trim removed 4 bases at V and 4 bases at J, leaving 2 bases unmatched. Germline lookup yields CDR1 SGHRS and CDR2 YFSETQ. The CDR3 DNA sequence: TGCGCCAGCAGCACGACTAGCGGGTACAATGAGCAGTTCTTC. It specifies CASSTTSGYNEQFF.

Regarding this clone: One junction end does not reproduce the germline sequence, and a read error may be involved. J is TRBJ1-5 and V is TRBV6-6; 10 bases line up with TRBD1. This CDR3 is 14 amino acids long. The V gene's germline CDR1 is MNHNY and CDR2 SVGAGI (reference sequence). The CDR3 sequence is CASSQTGGKQPQHF. As DNA, the CDR3 is TGTGCCAGCAGCCAGACAGGGGGCAAACAGCCCCAGCATTTT.

J is TRBJ2-3 and V is TRBV7-9, with TRBD2 matching over 8 bases. The germline V gene has CDR1 SEHNR and CDR2 FQNEAQ (reference sequence). The CDR3 runs to 15 residues. The V gene end was trimmed by 5 bases and the J gene end by 5 bases; junction bases not matched to a gene: 9. CDR3 sequence reads: CASSPREGLVDTQYF. CDR3 bases: TGTGCCAGCAGCCCCCGGGAGGGACTGGTAGATACGCAGTATTTT.